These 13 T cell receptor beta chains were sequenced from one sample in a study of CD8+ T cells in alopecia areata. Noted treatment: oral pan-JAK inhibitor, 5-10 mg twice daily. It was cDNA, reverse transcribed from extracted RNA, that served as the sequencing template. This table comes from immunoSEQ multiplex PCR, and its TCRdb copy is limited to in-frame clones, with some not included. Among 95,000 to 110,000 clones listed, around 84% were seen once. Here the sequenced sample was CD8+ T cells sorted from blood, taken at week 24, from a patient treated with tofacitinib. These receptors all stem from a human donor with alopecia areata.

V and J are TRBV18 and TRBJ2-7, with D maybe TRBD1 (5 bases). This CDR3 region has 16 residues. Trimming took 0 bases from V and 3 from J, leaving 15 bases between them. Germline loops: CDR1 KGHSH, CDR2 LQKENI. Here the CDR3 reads CASSPPARQTIYEQYF. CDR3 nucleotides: TGTGCCAGCTCACCACCGGCTCGACAGACCATCTACGAGCAGTACTTC.

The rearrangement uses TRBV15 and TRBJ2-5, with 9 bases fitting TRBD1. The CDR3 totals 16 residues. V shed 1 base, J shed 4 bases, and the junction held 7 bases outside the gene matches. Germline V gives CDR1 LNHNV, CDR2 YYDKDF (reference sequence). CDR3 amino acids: CATSRAGTGLPETQYF. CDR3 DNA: TGTGCCACCAGCAGAGCAGGGACAGGGCTCCCAGAGACCCAGTACTTC.

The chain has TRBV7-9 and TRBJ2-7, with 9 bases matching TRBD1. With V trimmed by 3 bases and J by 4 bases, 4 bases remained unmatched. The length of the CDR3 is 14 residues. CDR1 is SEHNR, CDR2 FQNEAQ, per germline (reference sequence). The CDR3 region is CASSFTGGQYEQYF. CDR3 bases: TGTGCCAGCAGCTTTACAGGGGGCCAATACGAGCAGTACTTC.

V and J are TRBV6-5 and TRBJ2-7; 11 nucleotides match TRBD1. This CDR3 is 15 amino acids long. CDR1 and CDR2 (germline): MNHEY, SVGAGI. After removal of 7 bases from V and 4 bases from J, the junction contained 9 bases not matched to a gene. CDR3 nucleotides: TGTGCCAGCACCCCCTCAGGGACAGGGGGATACGAGCAGTACTTC. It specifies CASTPSGTGGYEQYF.

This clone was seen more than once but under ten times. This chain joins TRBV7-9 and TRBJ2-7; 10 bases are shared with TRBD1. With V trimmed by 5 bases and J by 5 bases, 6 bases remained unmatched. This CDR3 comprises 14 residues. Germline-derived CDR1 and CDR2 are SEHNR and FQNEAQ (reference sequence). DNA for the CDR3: TGTGCCAGCAGCCATTCGACAGGGGGCAACGAGCAGTACTTC. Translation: CASSHSTGGNEQYF.

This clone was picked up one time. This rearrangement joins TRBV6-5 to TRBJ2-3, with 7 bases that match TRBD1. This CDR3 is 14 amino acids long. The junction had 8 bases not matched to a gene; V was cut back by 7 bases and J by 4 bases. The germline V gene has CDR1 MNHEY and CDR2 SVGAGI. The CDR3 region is CASTSDRLADTQYF. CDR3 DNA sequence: TGTGCCAGCACTTCGGACAGGCTGGCAGATACGCAGTATTTT.

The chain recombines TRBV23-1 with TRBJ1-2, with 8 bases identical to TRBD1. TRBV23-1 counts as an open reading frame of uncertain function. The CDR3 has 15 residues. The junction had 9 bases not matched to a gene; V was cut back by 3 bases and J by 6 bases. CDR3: CASSHPGQGRNGYTF. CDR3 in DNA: TGCGCCAGCAGTCATCCCGGACAGGGAAGGAATGGCTACACCTTC.

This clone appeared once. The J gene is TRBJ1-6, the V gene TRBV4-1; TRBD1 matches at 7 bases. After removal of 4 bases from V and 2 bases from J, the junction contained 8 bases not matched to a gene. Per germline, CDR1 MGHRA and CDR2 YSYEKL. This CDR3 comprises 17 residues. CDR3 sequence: CASSPSGTAAYNSPLHF. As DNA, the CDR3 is TGCGCCAGCAGCCCCTCCGGGACAGCGGCCTATAATTCACCCCTCCACTTT.

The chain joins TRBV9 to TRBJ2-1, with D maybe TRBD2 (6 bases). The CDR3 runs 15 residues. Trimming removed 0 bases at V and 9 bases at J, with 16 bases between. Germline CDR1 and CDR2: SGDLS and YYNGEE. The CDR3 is CASSVGTTTRGEQFF. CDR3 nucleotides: TGTGCCAGCAGCGTAGGGACTACCACTCGGGGTGAGCAGTTCTTC.

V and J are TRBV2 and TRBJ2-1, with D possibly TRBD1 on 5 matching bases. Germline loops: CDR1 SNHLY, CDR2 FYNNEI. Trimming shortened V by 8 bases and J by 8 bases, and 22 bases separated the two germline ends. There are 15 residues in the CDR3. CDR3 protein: CASYLGHFSYDEQFF. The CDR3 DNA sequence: TGTGCCAGCTATTTAGGACATTTCTCGTACGATGAGCAGTTCTTC.

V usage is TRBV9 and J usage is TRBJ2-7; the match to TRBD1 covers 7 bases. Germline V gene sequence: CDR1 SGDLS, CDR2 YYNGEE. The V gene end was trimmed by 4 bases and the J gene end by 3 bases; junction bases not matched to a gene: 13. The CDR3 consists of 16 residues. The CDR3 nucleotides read TGTGCCAGCAGCTCCGCCGGGACAGAGTCGATCTACGAGCAGTACTTC. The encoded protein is CASSSAGTESIYEQYF. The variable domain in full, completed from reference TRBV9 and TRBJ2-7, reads DSGVTQTPKHLITATGQRVTLRCSPRSGDLSVYWYQQSLDQGLQFLIQYYNGEERAKGNILERFSAQQFPDLHSELNLSSLELGDSALYFCASSSAGTESIYEQYFGPGTRLTVT.

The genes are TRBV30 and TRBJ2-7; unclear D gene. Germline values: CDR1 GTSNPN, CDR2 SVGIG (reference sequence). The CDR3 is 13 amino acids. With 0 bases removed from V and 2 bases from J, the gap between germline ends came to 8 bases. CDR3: CAWSVDTTYEQYF. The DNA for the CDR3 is TGTGCCTGGAGTGTTGATACCACCTACGAGCAGTACTTC.

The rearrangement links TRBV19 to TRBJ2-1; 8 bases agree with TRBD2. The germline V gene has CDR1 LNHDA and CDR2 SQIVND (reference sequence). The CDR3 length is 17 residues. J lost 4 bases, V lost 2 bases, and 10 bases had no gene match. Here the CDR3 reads CASSISARTGGYNEQFF. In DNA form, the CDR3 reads TGTGCCAGTAGTATATCGGCCAGGACGGGGGGGTACAATGAGCAGTTCTTC.